The sequence of this T cell receptor (beta chain) was determined in a study of control samples from healthy donors and cancer patients. Assay: immunoSEQ multiplex PCR; the TCRdb copy retains only in-frame clones and omits some. There are 400,000 to 500,000 clones in the sample; about nine tenths occur only once, and roughly 6.4% lies in the top ten. J was trimmed by 8 bases and V by 3 bases; bases with no gene match: 11. This CDR3 comprises 16 residues. From germline, CDR1 is LNHDA and CDR2 SQIVND (reference sequence). The clonotype comes from a man aged 40-50 years with head and neck cancer. The sequencing sample was made of PBMCs. The chain combines TRBV19 with TRBJ2-1; TRBD2 agrees at 9 bases. This CDR3 is CASSIQYAGGPDEQFF. As DNA, the CDR3 is TGTGCCAGTAGTATTCAGTATGCGGGAGGGCCCGATGAGCAGTTCTTC.